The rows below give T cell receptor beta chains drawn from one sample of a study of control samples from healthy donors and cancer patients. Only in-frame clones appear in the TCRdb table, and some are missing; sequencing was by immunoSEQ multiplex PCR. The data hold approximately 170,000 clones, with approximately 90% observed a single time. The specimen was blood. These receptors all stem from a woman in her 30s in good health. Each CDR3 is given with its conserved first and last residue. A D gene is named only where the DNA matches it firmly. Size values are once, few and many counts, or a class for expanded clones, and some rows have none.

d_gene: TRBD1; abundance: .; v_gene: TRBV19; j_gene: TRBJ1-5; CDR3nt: TGTGCCAGTAGTCCGGAGGGGGCCTGGGGCAGCAATCAGCCCCAGCATTTT; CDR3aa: CASSPEGAWGSNQPQHF
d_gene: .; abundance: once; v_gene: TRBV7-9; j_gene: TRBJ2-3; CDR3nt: TGTGCCAGCAGCTTAGAACTCCCAAGGACGCAGTATTTT; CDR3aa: CASSLELPRTQYF
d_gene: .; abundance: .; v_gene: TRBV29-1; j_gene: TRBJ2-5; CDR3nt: TGCAGCGTTACGGACGGGAGCGAGACCCAGTACTTC; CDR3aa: CSVTDGSETQYF
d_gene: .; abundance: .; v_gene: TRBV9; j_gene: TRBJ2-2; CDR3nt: TGTGCCAGCAGCGCCCTGGGACGGACGGTCGTCAACACCGGGGAGCTGTTTTTT; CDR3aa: CASSALGRTVVNTGELFF
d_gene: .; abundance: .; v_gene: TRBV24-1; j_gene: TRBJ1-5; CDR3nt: TGTGCCACCAGTGGGACCGGGGGTCAGCCCCAGCATTTT; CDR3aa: CATSGTGGQPQHF
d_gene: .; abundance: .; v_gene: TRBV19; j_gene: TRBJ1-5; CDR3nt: TGTGCCAGTACAGACACCAATCAGCCCCAGCATTTT; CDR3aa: CASTDTNQPQHF
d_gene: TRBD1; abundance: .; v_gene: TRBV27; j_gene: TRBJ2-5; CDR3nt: TGTGCCTGCAGTTCGTCAGGGGGCCTCGAGACCCAGTACTTC; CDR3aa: CACSSSGGLETQYF
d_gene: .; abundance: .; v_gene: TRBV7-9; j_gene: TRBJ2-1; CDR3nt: TGTGCCAGCAGCTTAGATCTGGCTACCAATGAGCAGTTCTTC; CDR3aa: CASSLDLATNEQFF
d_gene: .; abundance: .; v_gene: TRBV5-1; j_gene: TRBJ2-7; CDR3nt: TGCGCCAGCAGCTTGGCCGGACTCTTCTCCTACGAGCAGTACTTC; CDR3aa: CASSLAGLFSYEQYF
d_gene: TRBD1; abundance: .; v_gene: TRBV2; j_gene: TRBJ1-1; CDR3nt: TGTGCCAGCAGTGAACCCGGGACAGGAAGGGGGACTGAAGCTTTCTTT; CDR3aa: CASSEPGTGRGTEAFF
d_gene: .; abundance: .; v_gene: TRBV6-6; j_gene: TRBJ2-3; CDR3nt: TGTGCCAGCAGTTACGGGGACTTTGACCTAGTGTATTTT; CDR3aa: CASSYGDFDLVYF
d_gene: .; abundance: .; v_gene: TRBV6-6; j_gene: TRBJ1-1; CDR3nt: TGTGCCAGCTTCCAGGGTGGCACTGAAGCTTTCTTT; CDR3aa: CASFQGGTEAFF
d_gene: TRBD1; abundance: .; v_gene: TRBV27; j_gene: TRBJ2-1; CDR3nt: TGTGCCAGCAGTTTAACCGGGACAGGGGTGTATGAGCAGTTCTTC; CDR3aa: CASSLTGTGVYEQFF
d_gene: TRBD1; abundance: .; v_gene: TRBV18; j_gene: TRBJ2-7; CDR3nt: TGTGCCAGCTCACCTGACTGGACAGGGACCTCCTACGAGCAGTACTTC; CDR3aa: CASSPDWTGTSYEQYF
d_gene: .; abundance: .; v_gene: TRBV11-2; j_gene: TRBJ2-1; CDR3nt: TGTGCCAGCAGCGTCTACCAGGGACACGAGCAGTTCTTC; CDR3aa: CASSVYQGHEQFF
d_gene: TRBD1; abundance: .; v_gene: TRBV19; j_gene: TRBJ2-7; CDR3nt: TGTGCCAGTAGTAGCGGGACAGGGGAATACGAGCAGTACTTC; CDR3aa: CASSSGTGEYEQYF
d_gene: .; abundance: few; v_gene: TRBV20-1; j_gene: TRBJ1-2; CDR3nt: TGCAGTGCCGGGTACTATGGCTACACCTTC; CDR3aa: CSAGYYGYTF